This T cell receptor (beta chain) was observed in a study of Tregs in tolerant kidney transplant recipients. Overall study results and limits: Validation in larger populations is needed because few patients were studied.

Points on this clone: Its matching antigen is unknown.

The repertoire was sequenced with immunoSEQ multiplex PCR; TCRdb's copy has only in-frame clones and lacks some. The table includes about 52,000 clones, about 90% detected once. Recipients received nonmyeloablative bone marrow transplants from related graft donors, with transient mixed chimerism. Unstimulated Tregs (CD4+CD25+CD127-) and CD4+CD25- non-Tregs were sorted from PBMCs. Sequenced material: CD8+ T cells from blood (PBMCs), taken 24 months after the transplant. This sequence originates from a human patient who received a combined kidney and bone marrow transplant. Some of these T cells may belong to the graft donor.

The DNA of the CDR3 is TGTGCCACCAGCAGAGGGGGAGGTCCACAAGAGACCCAGTACTTC. Residues: CATSRGGGPQETQYF. This rearrangement joins TRBV15 to TRBJ2-5; weak D call: TRBD2 (6 bases). In germline, CDR1 is LNHNV, CDR2 YYDKDF (reference sequence). The CDR3 contains 15 residues. V was cut by 1 base and J by 2 bases, with 11 bases left in between. Combining the CDR3 with reference TRBV15 and TRBJ2-5 gives the whole variable domain DAMVIQNPRYQVTQFGKPVTLSCSQTLNHNVMYWYQQKSSQAPKLLFHYYDKDFNNEADTPDNFQSRRPNTSFCFLDIRSPGLGDTAMYLCATSRGGGPQETQYFGPGTRLLVL.